Presented here are 6 T cell receptor beta chains from one specimen sequenced in a study of shared clonotypes between healthy human individuals. The repertoire was sequenced with immunoSEQ multiplex PCR; TCRdb's copy has only in-frame clones and lacks some. The table records some 2,000,000 clones, about 95% of them present only once. CD45RO-negative, CCR7-positively selected cells formed the naive CD8 fraction, excluding terminally differentiated effector memory CD45RA+ cells. Sequencing was carried out using naive CD8+ T cells sorted from blood. These receptor sequences come from a man younger than 35 in good health.

This clone was counted a few times. The J gene is TRBJ2-1, the V gene TRBV11-2, with D tentatively TRBD1 or TRBD2 (5 bases each). The V gene's germline CDR1 is SGHAT and CDR2 FQNNGV. The ends were cut back, 1 base at V and 9 bases at J, with 13 bases in the middle. The CDR3 length is 14 residues. In nucleotides, the CDR3 is TGTGCCAGCAGCTTAGGGGTCGGGGACGCTGAGCAGTTCTTC. Its protein product is CASSLGVGDAEQFF.

This chain's CDR3 is CASNQFVGRAYEQYF. The CDR3 DNA sequence: TGTGCCAGCAACCAGTTTGTCGGGAGGGCTTACGAGCAGTACTTC. This chain connects TRBV7-2 to TRBJ2-7; 8 bases line up with TRBD2. This CDR3 contains 15 residues. V dropped 7 bases and J dropped 4; count of bases not matched to a gene: 12. Germline V gene data show CDR1 as SGHTA and CDR2 as FQGNSA.

This clone showed up just a few times. This chain joins TRBV9 and TRBJ2-7; 8 positions agree with TRBD2. Germline lookup yields CDR1 SGDLS and CDR2 YYNGEE. V gave up 4 bases and J gave up 0 bases; unmatched junction bases: 6. The CDR3 has 15 residues. The CDR3 is CASSPSGTSSYEQYF. CDR3 nucleotides: TGTGCCAGCAGCCCGTCCGGGACTAGCTCCTACGAGCAGTACTTC.

The chain combines TRBV4-1 with TRBJ1-1, with D uncertain. V gave up 0 bases and J gave up 0 bases, with 14 bases separating them. Germline CDR1 MGHRA, CDR2 YSYEKL. The CDR3 runs to 17 residues. CDR3 sequence: CASSQDPGPWMNTEAFF. CDR3 DNA: TGCGCCAGCAGCCAAGATCCTGGACCCTGGATGAACACTGAAGCTTTCTTT.

The J gene is TRBJ2-2, the V gene TRBV25-1; TRBD1 matches 7 bases. Germline V lookup: CDR1 MGHDK, CDR2 SYGVNS. Trimming cost V 4 bases and J 5 bases; bases outside gene matches: 10. This CDR3 comprises 16 residues. The DNA for the CDR3 is TGTGCCAGCAGTGCCTCGACAGGGAAGGTGACCGGGGAGCTGTTTTTT. Translated: CASSASTGKVTGELFF.

The CDR3 loop is CASSVAGSGDFNNEQFF. In DNA form, the CDR3 reads TGTGCCAGCAGCGTAGCAGGTAGCGGGGACTTTAACAATGAGCAGTTCTTC. V gene TRBV9 combines with J gene TRBJ2-1, with 8 bases identical to TRBD2. With V trimmed by 0 bases and J by 5 bases, 10 bases remained unmatched. Germline CDR1 SGDLS, CDR2 YYNGEE. The CDR3 is made up of 17 amino acids.